The 5 T cell receptor beta chains given below trace back to one sample, sequenced in a study of shared clonotypes between healthy human individuals. Measured with immunoSEQ multiplex PCR; TCRdb has only the in-frame clones, and not every one. This table holds 2 million to 2.5 million clones, 92% found once. What was sequenced was naive CD4+ T cells from PBMCs. Subset defined: CD45RA+ positively selected. These receptors all stem from a man between 18 and 35 years old in good health. Some clones in this sample may be carry-over from other donors' samples.

V is TRBV4-1 and J is TRBJ1-2, with unresolved D. Germline V gene sequence: CDR1 MGHRA, CDR2 YSYEKL. V lost 5 bases, J lost 4 bases, and 8 bases lay in between. The CDR3 is 12 residues long. The CDR3 DNA is TGCGCCAGCAGCGGAGGAGGCTATGGCTACACCTTC. Encoded protein: CASSGGGYGYTF.

The rearrangement joins TRBV7-9 to TRBJ2-7; D gene unclear. This CDR3 contains 14 residues. CDR1 and CDR2 (germline): SEHNR, FQNEAQ (reference sequence). V gave up 5 bases and J gave up 2 bases, with 13 bases separating them. CDR3 in amino acids: CASSPLRDTYEQYF. In DNA form, the CDR3 reads TGTGCCAGCAGCCCCCTGAGAGATACCTACGAGCAGTACTTC.

The chain is built from TRBV19 and TRBJ2-7; D is possibly TRBD2 (6 bases). This CDR3 has 15 amino acids. Germline V gene data show CDR1 as LNHDA and CDR2 as SQIVND (reference sequence). Deletions cut 2 bases from V and 1 base from J, with 12 bases between. The CDR3 spells CASSIKREVSYEQYF. As DNA, the CDR3 is TGTGCCAGTAGTATAAAAAGGGAGGTATCCTACGAGCAGTACTTC. The full variable domain, completed using reference TRBV19 and TRBJ2-7, is DGGITQSPKYLFRKEGQNVTLSCEQNLNHDAMYWYRQDPGQGLRLIYYSQIVNDFQKGDIAEGYSVSREKKESFPLTVTSAQKNPTAFYLCASSIKREVSYEQYFGPGTRLTVT.

The V and J genes are TRBV4-2 and TRBJ1-2, with D unresolved. CDR1 is LGHNA, CDR2 YNFKEQ, per germline. The CDR3 has 13 residues. V lost 4 bases, J lost 8 bases, and 14 bases lay in between. The CDR3 bases are TGTGCCAGCAGCCGGGTCGTAGGCGCCGGCTACACCTTC. As protein: CASSRVVGAGYTF.

V usage is TRBV13 and J usage is TRBJ1-1; TRBD1 might be the D (5 bases). Germline V gene lookup returns CDR1 PRHDT and CDR2 FYEKMQ (reference sequence). The CDR3 runs to 17 residues. Trimming stripped 3 bases from V and 1 base from J, with 18 bases between. The CDR3 nucleotides read TGTGCCAGCAGCTTTAGTGGCTGGGGCAGCCGGAACACTGAAGCTTTCTTT. Its protein is CASSFSGWGSRNTEAFF.